This is a list of T cell receptor beta chains from one sample in a study of PD-L1 blockade in urothelial cancer. TCRdb's table, derived via immunoSEQ multiplex PCR, lists solely in-frame clones and lacks some. The table lists roughly 24,000 clones, 91% of them singletons, with around 11% in the top ten. This specimen was PBMCs, taken around atezolizumab (anti-PD-L1) treatment. The source is a woman aged 55-75 years with urothelial cancer. Both conserved end residues are part of each CDR3. D genes are given only for firm matches. Clone sizes are given selectively: once, few, many, or a class where the clone is expanded.

j_gene: TRBJ2-7
abundance: NA
v_gene: TRBV6-5
d_gene: NA
CDR3nt: TGTGCCAGCAGCCGACAGGAGTACGAGCAGTACTTC
CDR3aa: CASSRQEYEQYF

j_gene: TRBJ2-1
abundance: once
v_gene: TRBV13
d_gene: NA
CDR3nt: TGTGCCAGCAGCCCCCCAAGGGGGGAGCAGTTCTTC
CDR3aa: CASSPPRGEQFF

j_gene: TRBJ1-1
abundance: NA
v_gene: TRBV7-2
d_gene: NA
CDR3nt: TGTGCCAGCAGCTTGTTAATTTTTGGGAGAGACACTGAAGCTTTCTTT
CDR3aa: CASSLLIFGRDTEAFF

j_gene: TRBJ1-6
abundance: NA
v_gene: TRBV27
d_gene: NA
CDR3nt: TGTGCCAGCAGTCTCAGCGGAGGTTTACCCCTCCACTTT
CDR3aa: CASSLSGGLPLHF

j_gene: TRBJ2-7
abundance: NA
v_gene: TRBV7-6
d_gene: NA
CDR3nt: TGTGCCAGCAGCTCCCATTGGGGACTCTCACTCTACGAGCAGTACTTC
CDR3aa: CASSSHWGLSLYEQYF

j_gene: TRBJ1-3
abundance: NA
v_gene: TRBV9
d_gene: NA
CDR3nt: TGTGCCAGCAGCCCTCCCGCGAACACCATATATTTT
CDR3aa: CASSPPANTIYF

j_gene: TRBJ2-7
abundance: NA
v_gene: TRBV28
d_gene: TRBD1
CDR3nt: TGTGCCAGCAGGACAGGGTTCGCCGAGCAGTACTTC
CDR3aa: CASRTGFAEQYF

j_gene: TRBJ1-1
abundance: NA
v_gene: TRBV7-8
d_gene: TRBD1
CDR3nt: TGTGCCAGCAGCCCTAAGACAGGGGACACTGAAGCTTTCTTT
CDR3aa: CASSPKTGDTEAFF

j_gene: TRBJ2-1
abundance: NA
v_gene: TRBV27
d_gene: TRBD2
CDR3nt: TGTGCCAGCAGTTTGTCCTCCAACCGCCCTAGCGGTACTTGGAATGAGCAGTTCTTC
CDR3aa: CASSLSSNRPSGTWNEQFF

j_gene: TRBJ1-5
abundance: NA
v_gene: TRBV18
d_gene: TRBD1
CDR3nt: TGTGCCAGCGGACAGGGGAACAATCAGCCCCAGCATTTT
CDR3aa: CASGQGNNQPQHF

j_gene: TRBJ2-1
abundance: NA
v_gene: TRBV29-1
d_gene: NA
CDR3nt: TGCAGCGCCCTGACTGATTCCTACAATGAGCAGTTCTTC
CDR3aa: CSALTDSYNEQFF

j_gene: TRBJ2-3
abundance: NA
v_gene: TRBV18
d_gene: NA
CDR3nt: TGTGCCAGCTCACCACTCCGGGACATGGGTACGCAGTATTTT
CDR3aa: CASSPLRDMGTQYF

j_gene: TRBJ2-7
abundance: NA
v_gene: TRBV11-3
d_gene: NA
CDR3nt: TGTGCCAGCAGCTTAGGGACAGACTACGAGCAGTACTTC
CDR3aa: CASSLGTDYEQYF

j_gene: TRBJ2-5
abundance: NA
v_gene: TRBV4-2
d_gene: NA
CDR3nt: TGTGCCAGCAGCCAAGATCAGGGACGGGGGGCAGGGCGAGAGACCCAGTACTTC
CDR3aa: CASSQDQGRGAGRETQYF

j_gene: TRBJ2-5
abundance: NA
v_gene: TRBV4-3
d_gene: TRBD2
CDR3nt: TGCGCCAGCAGCCAGGGACTAGCGGTGACCCAGTACTTC
CDR3aa: CASSQGLAVTQYF

j_gene: TRBJ2-1
abundance: NA
v_gene: TRBV7-2
d_gene: NA
CDR3nt: TGTGCCAGCAGCTTTCTCGACTATACTAGCTCCTACAATGAGCAGTTCTTC
CDR3aa: CASSFLDYTSSYNEQFF

j_gene: TRBJ2-1
abundance: NA
v_gene: TRBV5-1
d_gene: TRBD2
CDR3nt: TGCGCCAGCAGCCCCGGACTAGCGGGCGGCAATGAGCAGTTCTTC
CDR3aa: CASSPGLAGGNEQFF

j_gene: TRBJ1-1
abundance: few
v_gene: TRBV28
d_gene: NA
CDR3nt: TGTGCCAGCAGCCCGGACTCTGGCACTGAAGCTTTCTTT
CDR3aa: CASSPDSGTEAFF

j_gene: TRBJ1-1
abundance: NA
v_gene: TRBV5-1
d_gene: NA
CDR3nt: TGCGCCAGCAGCTTGGCCTTTTTTAGCGGCCCGGGGACTGAAGCTTTCTTT
CDR3aa: CASSLAFFSGPGTEAFF

j_gene: TRBJ1-1
abundance: NA
v_gene: TRBV10-3
d_gene: NA
CDR3nt: TGTGCCATCAGTGAGCCCCACCGCGGGAACACTGAAGCTTTCTTT
CDR3aa: CAISEPHRGNTEAFF

j_gene: TRBJ2-1
abundance: NA
v_gene: TRBV11-3
d_gene: NA
CDR3nt: TGTGCCAGCAGCCAGTTTGGTGGTGAGCAGTTCTTC
CDR3aa: CASSQFGGEQFF

j_gene: TRBJ2-2
abundance: NA
v_gene: TRBV11-3
d_gene: NA
CDR3nt: TGTGCCAGCAGCTTAGGGCAGGGCGCGAACACCGGGGAGCTGTTTTTT
CDR3aa: CASSLGQGANTGELFF

j_gene: TRBJ1-4
abundance: NA
v_gene: TRBV28
d_gene: NA
CDR3nt: TGTGCCAGCAACGTGGGGGGGCAGCTAGTTAAACTGTTTTTT
CDR3aa: CASNVGGQLVKLFF

j_gene: TRBJ1-1
abundance: NA
v_gene: TRBV7-9
d_gene: NA
CDR3nt: TGTGCCAGCAGCTGGGGACAAGAGACCGAAGCTTTCTTT
CDR3aa: CASSWGQETEAFF